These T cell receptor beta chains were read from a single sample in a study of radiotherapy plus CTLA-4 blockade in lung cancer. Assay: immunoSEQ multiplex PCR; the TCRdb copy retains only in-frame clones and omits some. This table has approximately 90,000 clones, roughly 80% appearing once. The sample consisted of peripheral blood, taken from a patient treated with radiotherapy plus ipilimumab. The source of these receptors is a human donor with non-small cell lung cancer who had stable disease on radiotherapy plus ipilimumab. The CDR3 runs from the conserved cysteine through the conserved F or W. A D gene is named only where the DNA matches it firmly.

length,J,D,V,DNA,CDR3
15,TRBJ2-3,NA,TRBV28,TGTGCCAGCTTAAATGGGGGCTTGGGGGGAGATACGCAGTATTTT,CASLNGGLGGDTQYF
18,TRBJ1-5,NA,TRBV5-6,TGTGCCAGCAGCTCACGGACCGGGACCGCATATAGCAATCAGCCCCAGCATTTT,CASSSRTGTAYSNQPQHF
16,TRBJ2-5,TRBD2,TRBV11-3,TGTGCCAGCAGCTTAGTTAAGGGGAGGGGCCAAGAGACCCAGTACTTC,CASSLVKGRGQETQYF
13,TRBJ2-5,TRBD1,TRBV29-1,TGCAGCGGCGAACAGGGGGCCGAAGAGACCCAGTACTTC,CSGEQGAEETQYF
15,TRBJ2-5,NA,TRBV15,TGTGCCACCAGCAGAGAGGTCGGGAGAGGAGAGACCCAGTACTTC,CATSREVGRGETQYF
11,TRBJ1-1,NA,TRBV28,TGTGCCCACGCGGGGGCCACTGAAGCTTTCTTT,CAHAGATEAFF
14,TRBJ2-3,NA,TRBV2,TGTGCCACCCAAGGGACAACAAGCACAGATACGCAGTATTTT,CATQGTTSTDTQYF
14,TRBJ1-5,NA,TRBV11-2,TGTGCCAGCAGCTTAGGGTCAGGGAGTCAGCCCCAGCATTTT,CASSLGSGSQPQHF
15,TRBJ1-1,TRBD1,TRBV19,TGTGCCAGTAGTCCCAGACAGGGTGGAGGAAATGAAGCTTTCTTT,CASSPRQGGGNEAFF
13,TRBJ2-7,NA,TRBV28,TGTGCCAGCAGTCCACGCCGGGTCTACGAGCAGTACTTC,CASSPRRVYEQYF